This is a list of T cell receptor beta chains from one sample in a study of follicular helper T cells after annual influenza vaccination. The data were produced by immunoSEQ multiplex PCR, yet TCRdb's version contains in-frame clones alone and is incomplete. The sample contains about 2,700 clones, around 85% of which appear only once. The sample in question was CXCR5+ CD38- circulating T follicular helper cells from blood, obtained on the day of influenza vaccination. The receptors shown here come from an adult who received the influenza vaccine. The CDR3 runs from the conserved cysteine through the conserved F or W. D genes are given only for firm matches. Part of the rows lack a size; the others show once, few, many or a class for expanded clones.

j_call v_call d_call clone_size cdr3_aa cdr3_nt
TRBJ2-1 TRBV7-2 TRBD2 - CASSFGLAGAGEQFF TGTGCCAGCAGCTTTGGACTAGCGGGGGCAGGTGAGCAGTTCTTC
TRBJ1-4 TRBV18 - - CASFLGQNEKLFF TGTGCCAGCTTTCTGGGGCAAAATGAAAAACTGTTTTTT
TRBJ2-5 TRBV7-2 TRBD1 few CASSPGQGRGQETQYF TGTGCCAGCAGCCCAGGACAGGGTAGGGGGCAAGAGACCCAGTACTTC
TRBJ2-5 TRBV7-2 TRBD2 - CASRRGLAGETQYF TGTGCCAGCAGACGAGGACTAGCCGGAGAGACCCAGTACTTC
TRBJ1-1 TRBV15 - - CATSDRGGNTEAFF TGTGCCACCAGCGACCGCGGAGGGAACACTGAAGCTTTCTTT
TRBJ2-3 TRBV4-3 - - CASSQVSAGARDTQYF TGCGCCAGCAGCCAAGTAAGCGCGGGGGCGCGAGATACGCAGTATTTT
TRBJ2-3 TRBV18 TRBD1 once CASSPPGTGGYTDTQYF TGTGCCAGCTCACCGCCCGGGACAGGGGGTTACACAGATACGCAGTATTTT
TRBJ2-3 TRBV25-1 - - CASSQVGHTDTQYF TGTGCCAGCAGTCAGGTGGGGCACACAGATACGCAGTATTTT
TRBJ2-1 TRBV5-1 TRBD2 - CASGLSGGYSYNEQFF TGCGCCAGCGGACTAAGCGGGGGGTACTCCTACAATGAGCAGTTCTTC
TRBJ1-4 TRBV25-1 TRBD1 few CASSAWDRGSTNEKLFF TGTGCCAGCAGTGCGTGGGACAGGGGTTCCACTAATGAAAAACTGTTTTTT
TRBJ2-2 TRBV10-3 TRBD2 - CAISGSGGGTGELFF TGTGCCATCAGTGGCTCCGGGGGGGGTACCGGGGAGCTGTTTTTT
TRBJ1-5 TRBV7-8 - few CASSPSSQPQHF TGTGCCAGCAGCCCCTCGAGTCAGCCCCAGCATTTT
TRBJ1-6 TRBV19 - - CASSIGTQANSPLHF TGTGCCAGTAGTATAGGGACACAGGCCAATTCACCCCTCCACTTT
TRBJ2-7 TRBV27 TRBD1 - CASRRQGQYEQYF TGTGCCAGCAGGCGACAGGGGCAGTACGAGCAGTACTTC
TRBJ1-4 TRBV6-5 TRBD1 - CASSYSGTGNEKLFF TGTGCCAGCAGTTATTCCGGGACAGGGAATGAAAAACTGTTTTTT
TRBJ2-2 TRBV13 - - CASSRLGTNSGELFF TGTGCCAGCAGCCGACTAGGTACAAATTCCGGGGAGCTGTTTTTT
TRBJ1-1 TRBV19 TRBD1 - CASSIRGQGSAEAFF TGTGCCAGTAGTATAAGGGGACAGGGGAGCGCGGAAGCTTTCTTT
TRBJ2-3 TRBV5-1 - once CASSGGHPSADTQYF TGCGCCAGCAGCGGGGGACATCCGTCGGCAGATACGCAGTATTTT
TRBJ2-7 TRBV7-2 - few CASSLGLGGYEQYF TGTGCCAGCAGCTTAGGACTAGGGGGCTACGAGCAGTACTTC
TRBJ1-5 TRBV2 - - CASSVYRNNQPQHF TGTGCCAGCAGTGTTTACAGGAATAATCAGCCCCAGCATTTT
TRBJ2-7 TRBV7-9 TRBD1 - CASSLGDSVTYEQYF TGTGCCAGCAGCCTGGGGGACAGTGTGACCTACGAGCAGTACTTC
TRBJ2-1 TRBV7-9 TRBD2 - CASSPGGGWTYNEQFF TGTGCCAGCAGCCCTGGGGGGGGTTGGACCTACAATGAGCAGTTCTTC
TRBJ2-7 TRBV5-5 - - CASSLQAGFVSYEQYF TGTGCCAGCAGCTTGCAGGCCGGGTTCGTTTCCTACGAGCAGTACTTC